The clone carrying this T cell receptor (beta chain) came up many times. What it binds is not known. The repertoire was sequenced with immunoSEQ multiplex PCR; TCRdb's copy has only in-frame clones and lacks some. Here the sample spans about 680,000 clones, approximately 79% being singletons. The data originate from a study of shared clonotypes between healthy human individuals. General study points: Sampling involved blood alone; tissue repertoires likely differ.

The TCR sequence derives from a young woman in good health. The sample comprised memory CD4+ T cells sorted from blood. Stated subset: CD45RA-negative fraction.

The CDR3 DNA sequence: TGCGCCAGCGCATCCCCCAGAGGGACCTATTCTGATGAGCAGTTCTTC. Protein sequence: CASASPRGTYSDEQFF. The chain is built from TRBV5-1 and TRBJ2-1; D tentatively fits TRBD1 or TRBD2 (5 bases each). Germline V lookup: CDR1 SGHRS, CDR2 YFSETQ. The CDR3 sequence is 16 residues long. Trimming removed 7 bases at V and 8 bases at J, with 25 bases between.